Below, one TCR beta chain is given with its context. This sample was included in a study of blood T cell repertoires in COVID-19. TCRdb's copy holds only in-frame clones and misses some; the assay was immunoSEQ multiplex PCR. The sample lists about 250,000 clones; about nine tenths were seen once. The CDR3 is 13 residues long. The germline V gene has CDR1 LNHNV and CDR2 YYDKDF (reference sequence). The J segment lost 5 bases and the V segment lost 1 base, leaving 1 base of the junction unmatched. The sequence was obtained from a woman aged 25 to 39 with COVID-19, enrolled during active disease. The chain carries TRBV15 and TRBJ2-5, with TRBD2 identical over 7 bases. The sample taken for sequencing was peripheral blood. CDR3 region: CATSRVGGETQYF. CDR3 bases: TGTGCCACCAGCAGAGTCGGGGGGGAGACCCAGTACTTC.